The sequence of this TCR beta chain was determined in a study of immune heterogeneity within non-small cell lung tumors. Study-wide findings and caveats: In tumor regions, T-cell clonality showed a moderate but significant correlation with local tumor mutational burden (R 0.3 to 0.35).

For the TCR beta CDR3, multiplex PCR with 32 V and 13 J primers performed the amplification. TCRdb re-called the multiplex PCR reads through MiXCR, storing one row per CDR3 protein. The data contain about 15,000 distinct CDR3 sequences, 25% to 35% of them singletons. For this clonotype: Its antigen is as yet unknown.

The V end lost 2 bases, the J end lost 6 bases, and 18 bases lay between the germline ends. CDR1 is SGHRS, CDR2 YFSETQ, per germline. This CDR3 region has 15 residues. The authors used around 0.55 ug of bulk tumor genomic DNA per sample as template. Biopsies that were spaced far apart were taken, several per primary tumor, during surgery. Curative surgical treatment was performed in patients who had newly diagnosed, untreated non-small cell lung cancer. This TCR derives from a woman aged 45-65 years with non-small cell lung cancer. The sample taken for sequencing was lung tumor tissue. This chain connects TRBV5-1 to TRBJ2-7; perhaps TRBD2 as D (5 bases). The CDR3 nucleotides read TGCGCCAGCAGCTTTAGTAGAGGGAACGCGGGCGAGCAGTACTTC. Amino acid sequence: CASSFSRGNAGEQYF.